This T cell receptor beta chain was captured by sequencing in a study of blood T cell repertoires in COVID-19. About the research overall: The origin of the acute and convalescent COVID-19 samples was the United States, Italy and Spain.

Germline CDR1 GTSNPN, CDR2 SVGIG (reference sequence). V shed 4 bases and J 1 base; nucleotides not matched to a gene: 12. There are 16 residues in the CDR3. As originally analysed: Estimates of nucleated cell counts were drawn from the amplification of reference gene primers. Assay: immunoSEQ multiplex PCR; the TCRdb copy retains only in-frame clones and omits some. V and J calls and clone size are copied from that table; D and trimming were computed from the DNA. The sample has over 85,000 clones, approximately 86% seen once. Material for sequencing was peripheral blood. The clonotype was recovered from a man in his forties or fifties with acute or convalescent COVID-19. The chain employs TRBV30 and TRBJ1-2, with TRBD1 matching 7 bases. The DNA for the CDR3 is TGTGCCTGGACCCGGGACAGTGGAGGTTTTAACTATGGCTACACCTTC. Translation: CAWTRDSGGFNYGYTF. Full variable domain (missing parts from reference TRBV30 and TRBJ1-2): SQTIHQWPATLVQPVGSPLSLECTVEGTSNPNLYWYRQAAGRGLQLLFYSVGIGQISSEVPQNLSASRPQDRQFILSSKKLLLSDSGFYLCAWTRDSGGFNYGYTFGSGTRLTVV.